A selection of T cell receptor beta chains follows, all from one sample in a study of STAT5B mutations in CD4+ large granular lymphocyte leukemia. Method: immunoSEQ multiplex PCR; TCRdb's copy keeps in-frame clones and lacks some. The table records nearly 30,000 clones, more than 60% of them present only once. The specimen sequenced was CD4+ T cells from blood buffy coats. These receptors came from a human donor in good health. Both conserved end residues are part of each CDR3. D genes are given only for firm matches. Some rows mark clone size as missing; the rest say once, few, many or name a class of expanded clone.

TRBJ1-2,TRBV6-1,TRBD1,.,TGTGCCAGCAGGCTCATACAGGGGTGGGATGGCTACACCTTC,CASRLIQGWDGYTF
TRBJ2-3,TRBV11-2,.,.,TGTGCCAGCAGCCCCGTCGTTCTAGATACGCAGTATTTT,CASSPVVLDTQYF
TRBJ2-2,TRBV4-1,.,.,TGCGCCAGCAGCCAAGATCTCCGGTTCAGCAACACCGGGGAGCTGTTTTTT,CASSQDLRFSNTGELFF
TRBJ2-3,TRBV10-3,TRBD2,once,TGTGCCATCAGTGAGTCGGGCGGGGGGGCAGATCATACGCAGTATTTT,CAISESGGGADHTQYF
TRBJ1-2,TRBV28,.,.,TGTGCCAGCAGTTCCTCCGGTACTGGACAGCTCTATGGCTACACCTTC,CASSSSGTGQLYGYTF
TRBJ2-3,TRBV4-2,TRBD2,.,TGTGCCAGCAGCCAAGGGACTAGCGGGGGGATCAGCACAGATACGCAGTATTTT,CASSQGTSGGISTDTQYF
TRBJ2-3,TRBV7-6,.,.,TGTGCCAGCAGCTCCTTACAGGGCACAGATACGCAGTATTTT,CASSSLQGTDTQYF
TRBJ1-5,TRBV7-2,.,few,TGTGCCAGCAGCTCACCGGGAACAAATCAGCCCCAGCATTTT,CASSSPGTNQPQHF
TRBJ1-1,TRBV7-2,.,.,TGTGCCAGCAGCTCGAGGATCCCTAACACTGAAGCTTTCTTT,CASSSRIPNTEAFF
TRBJ1-1,TRBV12-5,TRBD1,.,TGTGCTAGTGGATTCGACAGGGGGACGATCGAGACTGAAGCTTTCTTT,CASGFDRGTIETEAFF
TRBJ1-5,TRBV7-9,.,.,TGTGCCAGCAGCTTAGGCACAGGGTCCGGTAATCAGCCCCAGCATTTT,CASSLGTGSGNQPQHF
TRBJ2-3,TRBV7-2,TRBD2,.,TGTGCCAGCAGCCCTCGGGGGAGCGGGGTCCCAGATACGCAGTATTTT,CASSPRGSGVPDTQYF
TRBJ1-5,TRBV10-3,.,few,TGTGCCATCAGTGAGTCAGGGGAAGGAAATCAGCCCCAGCATTTT,CAISESGEGNQPQHF
TRBJ2-7,TRBV5-6,.,.,TGTGCCAGCGCATCAGGCGGGTTCTACGAGCAGTACTTC,CASASGGFYEQYF
TRBJ1-5,TRBV7-2,.,few,TGTGCCAGCAGCTTAGCAGGGTACAATCAGCCCCAGCATTTT,CASSLAGYNQPQHF
TRBJ1-4,TRBV9,.,.,TGTGCCAGCAGCCCGTCGACAGTTAATGAAAAACTGTTTTTT,CASSPSTVNEKLFF
TRBJ2-3,TRBV27,.,.,TGTGCCAGCAGATTCGACACCGGGGACACAGATACGCAGTATTTT,CASRFDTGDTDTQYF